This T cell receptor (beta chain) was observed in a study of STAT5B mutations in CD4+ large granular lymphocyte leukemia. Using immunoSEQ multiplex PCR, the repertoire was profiled, and TCRdb retains in-frame clones only, with some absent. The profile shows 25,000 to 35,000 clones, around 74% of them singletons. Germline lookup yields CDR1 MGHDK and CDR2 SYGVNS. The CDR3 consists of 14 residues. V was pared by 3 bases and J by 6 bases, with 14 bases between. Material for sequencing was CD4+ T cells from blood buffy coats. This TCR was sampled from a human donor in good health. The genes are TRBV25-1 and TRBJ1-2; D uncertain. The CDR3 is CASSEQVRRNGYTF. The CDR3 nucleotides are TGTGCCAGCAGTGAGCAAGTCAGACGGAATGGCTACACCTTC.